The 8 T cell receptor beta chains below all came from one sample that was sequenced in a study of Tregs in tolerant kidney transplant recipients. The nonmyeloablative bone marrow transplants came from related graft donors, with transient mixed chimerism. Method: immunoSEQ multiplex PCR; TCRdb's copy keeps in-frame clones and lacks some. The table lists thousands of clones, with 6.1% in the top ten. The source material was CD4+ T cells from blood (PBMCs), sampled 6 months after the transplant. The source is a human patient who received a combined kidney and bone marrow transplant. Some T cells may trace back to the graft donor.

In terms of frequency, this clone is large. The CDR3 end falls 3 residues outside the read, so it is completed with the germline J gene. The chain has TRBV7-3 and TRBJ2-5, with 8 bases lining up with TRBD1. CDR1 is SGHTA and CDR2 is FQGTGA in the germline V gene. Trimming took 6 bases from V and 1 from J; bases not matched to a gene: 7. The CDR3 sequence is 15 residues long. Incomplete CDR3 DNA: TGTGCCAGCAGAGTGACAGGGGCGCCCCAAGAGACC. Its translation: CASRVTGAPQET. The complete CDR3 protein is CASRVTGAPQETQYF.

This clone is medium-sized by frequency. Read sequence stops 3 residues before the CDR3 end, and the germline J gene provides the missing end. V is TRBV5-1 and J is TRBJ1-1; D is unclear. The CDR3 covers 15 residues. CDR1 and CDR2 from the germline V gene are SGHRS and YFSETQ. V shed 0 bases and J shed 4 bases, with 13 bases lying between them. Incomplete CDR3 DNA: TGCGCCAGCAGCTTGGGACAAAGGAAGGGCACTGAA. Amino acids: CASSLGQRKGTE. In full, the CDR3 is CASSLGQRKGTEAFF.

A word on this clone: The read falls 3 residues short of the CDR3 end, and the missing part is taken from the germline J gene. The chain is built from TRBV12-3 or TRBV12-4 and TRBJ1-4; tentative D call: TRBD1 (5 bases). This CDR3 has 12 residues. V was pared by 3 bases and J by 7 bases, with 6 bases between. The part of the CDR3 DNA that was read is TGTGCCAGCAGTTTCAGGGCTGAAAAA. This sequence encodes CASSFRAEK. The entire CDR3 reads CASSFRAEKLFF.

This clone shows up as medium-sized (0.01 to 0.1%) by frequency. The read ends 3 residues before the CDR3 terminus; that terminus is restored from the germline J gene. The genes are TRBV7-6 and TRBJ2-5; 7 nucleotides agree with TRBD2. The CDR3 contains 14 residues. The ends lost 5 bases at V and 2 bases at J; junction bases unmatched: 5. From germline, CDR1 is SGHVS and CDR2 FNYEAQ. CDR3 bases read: TGTGCCAGCAGCGCGACTAGCAGGCAAGAGACC. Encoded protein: CASSATSRQET. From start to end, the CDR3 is CASSATSRQETQYF. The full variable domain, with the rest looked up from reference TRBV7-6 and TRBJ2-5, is GAGVSQSPRYKVTKRGQDVALRCDPISGHVSLYWYRQALGQGPEFLTYFNYEAQQDKSGLPNDRFSAERPEGSISTLTIQRTEQRDSAMYRCASSATSRQETQYFGPGTRLLVL.

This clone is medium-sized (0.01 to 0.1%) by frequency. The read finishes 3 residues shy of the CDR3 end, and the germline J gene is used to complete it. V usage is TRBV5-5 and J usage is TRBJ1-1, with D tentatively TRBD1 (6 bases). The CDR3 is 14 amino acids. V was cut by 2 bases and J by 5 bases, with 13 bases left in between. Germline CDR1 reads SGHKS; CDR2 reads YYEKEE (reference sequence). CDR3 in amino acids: CASSFAPQGTEAFF. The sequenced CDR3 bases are TGTGCCAGCAGCTTCGCCCCACAGGGAACTGAA.

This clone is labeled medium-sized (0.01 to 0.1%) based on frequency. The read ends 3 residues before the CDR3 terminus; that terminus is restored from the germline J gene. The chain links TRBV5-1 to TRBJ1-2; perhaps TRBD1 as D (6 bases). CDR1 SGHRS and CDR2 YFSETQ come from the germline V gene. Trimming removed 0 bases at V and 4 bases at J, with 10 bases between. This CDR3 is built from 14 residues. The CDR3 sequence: CASSLVATGYGYTF. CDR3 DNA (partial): TGCGCCAGCAGCTTGGTTGCGACAGGCTATGGC. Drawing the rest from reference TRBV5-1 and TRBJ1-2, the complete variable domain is KAGVTQTPRYLIKTRGQQVTLSCSPISGHRSVSWYQQTPGQGLQFLFEYFSETQRNKGNFPGRFSGRQFSNSRSEMNVSTLELGDSALYLCASSLVATGYGYTFGSGTRLTVV.

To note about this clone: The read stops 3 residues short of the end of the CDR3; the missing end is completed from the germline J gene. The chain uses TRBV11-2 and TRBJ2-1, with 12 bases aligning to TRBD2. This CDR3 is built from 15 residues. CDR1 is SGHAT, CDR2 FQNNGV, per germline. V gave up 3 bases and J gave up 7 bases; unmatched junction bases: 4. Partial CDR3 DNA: TGTGCCAGCAGCTTTCAGACTAGCGGGGGAAATGAG. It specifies CASSFQTSGGNE. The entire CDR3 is CASSFQTSGGNEQFF. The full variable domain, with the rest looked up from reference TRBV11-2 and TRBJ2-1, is EAGVAQSPRYKIIEKRQSVAFWCNPISGHATLYWYQQILGQGPKLLIQFQNNGVVDDSQLPKDRFSAERLKGVDSTLKIQPAKLEDSAVYLCASSFQTSGGNEQFFGPGTRLTVL.

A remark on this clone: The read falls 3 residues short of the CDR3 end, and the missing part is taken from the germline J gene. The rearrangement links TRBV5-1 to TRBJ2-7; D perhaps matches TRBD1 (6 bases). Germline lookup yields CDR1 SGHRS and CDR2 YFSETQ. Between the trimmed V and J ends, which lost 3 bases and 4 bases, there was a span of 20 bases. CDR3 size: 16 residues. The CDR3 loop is CASSSKGTRGGYEQYF. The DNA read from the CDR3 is TGCGCCAGCAGCTCAAAAGGAACCCGAGGGGGATACGAG. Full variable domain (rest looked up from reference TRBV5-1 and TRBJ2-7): KAGVTQTPRYLIKTRGQQVTLSCSPISGHRSVSWYQQTPGQGLQFLFEYFSETQRNKGNFPGRFSGRQFSNSRSEMNVSTLELGDSALYLCASSSKGTRGGYEQYFGPGTRLTVT.